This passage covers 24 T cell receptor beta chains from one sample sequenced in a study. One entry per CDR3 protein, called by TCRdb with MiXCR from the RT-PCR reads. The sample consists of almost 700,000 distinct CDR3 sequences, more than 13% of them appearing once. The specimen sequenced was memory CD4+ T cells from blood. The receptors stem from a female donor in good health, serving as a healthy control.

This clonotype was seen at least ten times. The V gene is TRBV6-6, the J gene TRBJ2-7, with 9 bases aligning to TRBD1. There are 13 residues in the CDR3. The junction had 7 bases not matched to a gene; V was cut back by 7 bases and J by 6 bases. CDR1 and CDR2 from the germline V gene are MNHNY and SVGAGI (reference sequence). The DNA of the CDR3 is TGTGCCAGCAACACCGGGACAGGGCTCGAGCAGTACTTC. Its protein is CASNTGTGLEQYF.

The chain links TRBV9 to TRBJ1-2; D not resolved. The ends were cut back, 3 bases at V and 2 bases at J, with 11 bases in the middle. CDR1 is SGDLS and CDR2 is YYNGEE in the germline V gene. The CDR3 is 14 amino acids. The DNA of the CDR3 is TGTGCCAGCAGCGGGAGAGGGCTCAACTATGGCTACACCTTC. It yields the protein CASSGRGLNYGYTF.

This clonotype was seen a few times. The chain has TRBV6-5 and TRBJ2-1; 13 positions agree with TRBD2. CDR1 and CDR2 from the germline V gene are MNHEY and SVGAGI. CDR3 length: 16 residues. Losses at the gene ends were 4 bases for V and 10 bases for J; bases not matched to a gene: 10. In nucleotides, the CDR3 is TGTGCCAGCAGTTCGGCCGGGACTAGCGGGATACAGGAGCAGTTCTTC. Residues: CASSSAGTSGIQEQFF.

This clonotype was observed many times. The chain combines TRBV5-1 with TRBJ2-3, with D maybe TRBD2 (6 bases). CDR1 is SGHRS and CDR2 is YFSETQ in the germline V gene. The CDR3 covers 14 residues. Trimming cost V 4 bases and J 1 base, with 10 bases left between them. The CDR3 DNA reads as TGCGCCAGCAGCACGGGAGTTGGCACAGATACGCAGTATTTT. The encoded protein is CASSTGVGTDTQYF.

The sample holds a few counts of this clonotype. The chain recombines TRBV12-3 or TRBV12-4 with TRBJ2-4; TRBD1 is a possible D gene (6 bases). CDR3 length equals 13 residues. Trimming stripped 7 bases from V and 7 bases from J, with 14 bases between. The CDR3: CASTQQGMNIQYF. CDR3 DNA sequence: TGTGCCAGCACCCAACAGGGAATGAACATTCAGTACTTC.

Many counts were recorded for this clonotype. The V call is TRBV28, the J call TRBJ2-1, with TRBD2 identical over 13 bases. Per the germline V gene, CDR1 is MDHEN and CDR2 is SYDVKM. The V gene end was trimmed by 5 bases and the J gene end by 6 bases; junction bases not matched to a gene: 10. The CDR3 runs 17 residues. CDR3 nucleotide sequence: TGTGCCAGCAGTCCCATCCCGGGACTAGCGGGAATCAATGAGCAGTTCTTC. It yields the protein CASSPIPGLAGINEQFF.

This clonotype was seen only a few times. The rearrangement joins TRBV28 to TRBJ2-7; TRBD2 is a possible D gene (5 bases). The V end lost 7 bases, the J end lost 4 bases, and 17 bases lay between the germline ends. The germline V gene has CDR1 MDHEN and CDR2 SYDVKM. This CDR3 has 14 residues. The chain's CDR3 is CASNANFGGYEQYF. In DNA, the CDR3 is TGTGCCAGCAACGCGAATTTCGGAGGATACGAGCAGTACTTC.

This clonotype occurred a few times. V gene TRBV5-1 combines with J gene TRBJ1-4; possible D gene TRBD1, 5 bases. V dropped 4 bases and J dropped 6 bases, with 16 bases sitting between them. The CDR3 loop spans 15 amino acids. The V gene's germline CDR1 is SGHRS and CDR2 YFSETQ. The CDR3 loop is CASSSEGRGHEKLFF. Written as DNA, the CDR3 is TGCGCCAGCAGCAGTGAGGGTAGGGGACATGAAAAACTGTTTTTT.

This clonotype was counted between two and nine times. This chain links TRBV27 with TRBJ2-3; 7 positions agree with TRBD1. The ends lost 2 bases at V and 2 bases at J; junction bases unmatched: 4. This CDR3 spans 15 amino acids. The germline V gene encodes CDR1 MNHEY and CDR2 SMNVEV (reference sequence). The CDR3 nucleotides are TGTGCCAGCAGTTTAAGGGGGCCACACACAGATACGCAGTATTTT. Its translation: CASSLRGPHTDTQYF.

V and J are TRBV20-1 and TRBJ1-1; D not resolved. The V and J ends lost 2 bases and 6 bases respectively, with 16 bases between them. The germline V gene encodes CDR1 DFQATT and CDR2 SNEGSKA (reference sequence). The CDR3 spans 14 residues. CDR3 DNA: TGCAGTGCTAGACCTGGTTTGCCCAACCCTGAAGCTTTCTTT. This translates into CSARPGLPNPEAFF.

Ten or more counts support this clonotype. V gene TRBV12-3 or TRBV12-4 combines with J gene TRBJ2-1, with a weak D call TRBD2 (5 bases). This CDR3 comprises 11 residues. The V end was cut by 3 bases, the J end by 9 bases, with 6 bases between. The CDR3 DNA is TGTGCCAGCAGTTTGGGGAGTGAGCAGTTCTTC. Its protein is CASSLGSEQFF.

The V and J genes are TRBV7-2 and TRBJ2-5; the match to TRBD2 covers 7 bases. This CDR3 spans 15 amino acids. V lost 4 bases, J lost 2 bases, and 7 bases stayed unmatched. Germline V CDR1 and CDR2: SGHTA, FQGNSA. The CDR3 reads CASSSLAERQETQYF. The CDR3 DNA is TGTGCCAGCAGCTCTCTAGCGGAGAGACAAGAGACCCAGTACTTC.

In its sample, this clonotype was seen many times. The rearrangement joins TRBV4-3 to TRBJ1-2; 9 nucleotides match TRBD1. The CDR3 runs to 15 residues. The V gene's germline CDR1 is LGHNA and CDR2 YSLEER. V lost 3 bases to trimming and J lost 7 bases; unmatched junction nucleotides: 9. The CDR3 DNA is TGCGCCAGCAGCCAGGGGCTAACAGGGGGCCGTGGCTACACCTTC. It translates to CASSQGLTGGRGYTF.

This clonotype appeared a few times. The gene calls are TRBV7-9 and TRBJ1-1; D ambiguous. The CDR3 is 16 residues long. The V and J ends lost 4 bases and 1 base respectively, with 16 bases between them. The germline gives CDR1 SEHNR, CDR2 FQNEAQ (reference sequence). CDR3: CASSYDLVVPNTEAFF. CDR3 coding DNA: TGTGCCAGCAGCTATGACCTAGTGGTTCCGAACACTGAAGCTTTCTTT.

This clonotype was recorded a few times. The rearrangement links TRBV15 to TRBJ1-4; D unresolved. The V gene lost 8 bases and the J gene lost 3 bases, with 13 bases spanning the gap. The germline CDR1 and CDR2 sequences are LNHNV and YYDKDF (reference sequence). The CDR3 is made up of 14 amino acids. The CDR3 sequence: CATAEGPSNEKLFF. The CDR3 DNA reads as TGTGCCACCGCGGAAGGCCCCTCTAATGAAAAACTGTTTTTT.

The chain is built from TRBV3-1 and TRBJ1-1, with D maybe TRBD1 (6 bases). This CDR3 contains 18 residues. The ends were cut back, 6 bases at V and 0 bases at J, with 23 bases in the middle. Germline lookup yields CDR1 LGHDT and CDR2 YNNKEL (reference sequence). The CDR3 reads CASSPGQLADIMNTEAFF. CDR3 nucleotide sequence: TGTGCCAGCAGTCCCGGACAGCTGGCTGATATAATGAACACTGAAGCTTTCTTT.

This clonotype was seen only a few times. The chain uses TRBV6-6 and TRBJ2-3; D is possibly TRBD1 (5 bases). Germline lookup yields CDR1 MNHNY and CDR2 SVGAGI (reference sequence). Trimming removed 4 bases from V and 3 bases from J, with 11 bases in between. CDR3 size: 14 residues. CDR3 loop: CASSLTERTDTQYF. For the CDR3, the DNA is TGTGCCAGCAGTTTGACAGAGAGAACAGATACGCAGTATTTT.

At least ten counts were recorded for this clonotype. The CDR3 DNA reads TGCGCCAGCAGCCTTAGCGGGAGTGAGACAGATACGCAGTATTTT. Translating gives CASSLSGSETDTQYF. The chain couples TRBV5-1 to TRBJ2-3; 9 bases line up with TRBD2. The germline CDR1 and CDR2 sequences are SGHRS and YFSETQ. The length of the CDR3 is 15 residues. J was trimmed by 3 bases and V by 4 bases; bases with no gene match: 6.

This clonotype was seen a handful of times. CDR3 sequence reads: CASSVTGGDYGYTF. As DNA, the CDR3 is TGTGCCAGCAGTGTGACAGGGGGAGACTATGGCTACACCTTC. The chain links TRBV2 to TRBJ1-2; TRBD1 matches 9 bases. The CDR3 contains 14 residues. Germline V gene lookup returns CDR1 SNHLY and CDR2 FYNNEI. Unmatched junction bases numbered 3, after V lost 4 bases and J lost 3 bases.

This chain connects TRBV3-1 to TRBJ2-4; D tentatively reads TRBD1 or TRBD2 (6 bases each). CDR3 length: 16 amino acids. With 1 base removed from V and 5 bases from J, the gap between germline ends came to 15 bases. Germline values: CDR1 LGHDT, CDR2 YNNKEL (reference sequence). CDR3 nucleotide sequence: TGTGCCAGCAGCCAAGGGAGGGGGGCAAACGAAAACATTCAGTACTTC. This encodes CASSQGRGANENIQYF. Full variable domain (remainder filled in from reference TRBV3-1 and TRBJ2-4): DTAVSQTPKYLVTQMGNDKSIKCEQNLGHDTMYWYKQDSKKFLKIMFSYNNKELIINETVPNRFSPKSPDKAHLNLHINSLELGDSAVYFCASSQGRGANENIQYFGAGTRLSVL.

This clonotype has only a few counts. Here the CDR3 reads CASRGHTRATDTQYF. The CDR3, as DNA: TGTGCCAGCAGAGGTCACACCAGGGCCACAGATACGCAGTATTTT. The genes are TRBV28 and TRBJ2-3; D perhaps matches TRBD1 (5 bases). This CDR3 is 15 amino acids long. Germline CDR1 is MDHEN and CDR2 is SYDVKM. V was cut by 6 bases and J by 2 bases, with 15 bases left in between.

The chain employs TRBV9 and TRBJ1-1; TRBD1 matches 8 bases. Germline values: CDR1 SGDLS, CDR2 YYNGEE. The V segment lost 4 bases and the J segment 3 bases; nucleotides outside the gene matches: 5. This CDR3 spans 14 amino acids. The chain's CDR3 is CASSPWTGHTEAFF. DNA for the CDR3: TGTGCCAGCAGCCCCTGGACAGGGCACACTGAAGCTTTCTTT.

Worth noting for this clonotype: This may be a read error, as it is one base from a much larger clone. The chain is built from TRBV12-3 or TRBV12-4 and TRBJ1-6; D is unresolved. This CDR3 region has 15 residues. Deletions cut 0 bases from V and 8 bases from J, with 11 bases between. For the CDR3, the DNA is TGTGCCAGCAGTTTAGCAGGTTTGGGGTATTCACCCCTCCACTTT. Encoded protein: CASSLAGLGYSPLHF.

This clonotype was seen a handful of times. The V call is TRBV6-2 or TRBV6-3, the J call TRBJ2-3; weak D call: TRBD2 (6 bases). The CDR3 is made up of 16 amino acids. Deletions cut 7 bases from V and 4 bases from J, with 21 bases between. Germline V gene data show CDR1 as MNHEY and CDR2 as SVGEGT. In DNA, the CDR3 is TGTGCCAGCATGACTAGTAGTGGCGGTTGGTCAGATACGCAGTATTTT. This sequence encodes CASMTSSGGWSDTQYF.